This T cell receptor (beta chain) was identified during a study of cytomegalovirus exposure and HLA in healthy donors. As concerns this clone: Its antigen is as yet unknown.

With 60 Vbeta and 13 Jbeta primers, the PCR was carried out. Measured with immunoSEQ multiplex PCR; TCRdb has only the in-frame clones, and not every one. The data contain about 210,000 clones, approximately 80% of them singletons. The CDR3 contains 20 residues. Trimming took 2 bases from V and 3 from J; bases not matched to a gene: 14. Germline loops: CDR1 PRHDT, CDR2 FYEKMQ (reference sequence). Whole-study results and caveats: Some public TCRs appeared in many individuals, while most sequences were rare. Researchers reported that a few CMV-associated chains were confirmed in vitro as CMV antigen-specific.

Input material: PBMCs. This chain uses TRBV13 with TRBJ2-1; 12 positions match TRBD1. The origin of this receptor is a woman in her twenties or thirties in good health and CMV-seropositive. CDR3 sequence reads: CASSLLSGQGARLGYNEQFF. The CDR3 nucleotides are TGTGCCAGCAGCTTACTATCGGGACAGGGGGCGAGATTGGGCTACAATGAGCAGTTCTTC. Looking up the rest from reference TRBV13 and TRBJ2-1 gives the full variable domain: AAGVIQSPRHLIKEKRETATLKCYPIPRHDTVYWYQQGPGQDPQFLISFYEKMQSDKGSIPDRFSAQQFSDYHSELNMSSLELGDSALYFCASSLLSGQGARLGYNEQFFGPGTRLTVL.